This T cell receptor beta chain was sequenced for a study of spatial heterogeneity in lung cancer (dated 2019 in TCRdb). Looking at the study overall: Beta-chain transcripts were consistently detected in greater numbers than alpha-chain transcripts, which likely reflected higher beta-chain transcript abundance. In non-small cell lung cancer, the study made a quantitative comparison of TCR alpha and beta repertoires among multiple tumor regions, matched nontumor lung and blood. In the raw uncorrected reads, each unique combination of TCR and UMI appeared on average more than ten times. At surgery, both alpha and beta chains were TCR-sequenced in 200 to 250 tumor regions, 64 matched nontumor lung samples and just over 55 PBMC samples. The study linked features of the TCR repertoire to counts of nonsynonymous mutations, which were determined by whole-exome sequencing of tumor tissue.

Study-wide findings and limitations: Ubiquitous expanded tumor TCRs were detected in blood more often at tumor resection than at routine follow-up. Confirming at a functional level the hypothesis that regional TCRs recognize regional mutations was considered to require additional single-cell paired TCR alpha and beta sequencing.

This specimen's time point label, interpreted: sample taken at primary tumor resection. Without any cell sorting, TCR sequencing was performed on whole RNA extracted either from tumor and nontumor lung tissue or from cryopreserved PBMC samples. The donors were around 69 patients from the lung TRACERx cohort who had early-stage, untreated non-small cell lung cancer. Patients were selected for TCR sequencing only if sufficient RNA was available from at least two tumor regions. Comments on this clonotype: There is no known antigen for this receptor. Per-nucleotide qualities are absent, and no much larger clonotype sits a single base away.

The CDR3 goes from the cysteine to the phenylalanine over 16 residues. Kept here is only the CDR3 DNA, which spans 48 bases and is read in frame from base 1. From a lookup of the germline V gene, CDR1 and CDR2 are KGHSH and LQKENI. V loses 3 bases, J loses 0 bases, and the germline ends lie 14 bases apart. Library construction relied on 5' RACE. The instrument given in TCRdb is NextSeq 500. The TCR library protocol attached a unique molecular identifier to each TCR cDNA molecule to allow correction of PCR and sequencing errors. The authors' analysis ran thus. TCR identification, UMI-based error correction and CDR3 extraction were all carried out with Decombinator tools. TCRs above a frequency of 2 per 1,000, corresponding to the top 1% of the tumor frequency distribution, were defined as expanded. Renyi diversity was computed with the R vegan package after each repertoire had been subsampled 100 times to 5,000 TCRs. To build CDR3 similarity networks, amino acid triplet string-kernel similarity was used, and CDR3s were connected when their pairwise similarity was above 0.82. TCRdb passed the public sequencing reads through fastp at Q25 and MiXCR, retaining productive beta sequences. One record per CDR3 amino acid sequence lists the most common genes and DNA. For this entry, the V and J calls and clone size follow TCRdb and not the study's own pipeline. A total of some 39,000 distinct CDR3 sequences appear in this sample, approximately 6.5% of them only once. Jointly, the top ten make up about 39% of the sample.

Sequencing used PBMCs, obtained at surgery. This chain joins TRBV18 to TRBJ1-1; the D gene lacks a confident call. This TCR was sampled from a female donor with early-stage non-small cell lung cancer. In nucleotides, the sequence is TGTGCCAGCTCACCCGGTGGCGGACCCATGAACACTGAAGCTTTCTTT. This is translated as CASSPGGGPMNTEAFF.